The clone carrying this TCR beta chain was observed a few times. This sample was taken from a study of blood T cell repertoires in COVID-19. The CDR3 totals 13 residues. J lost 4 bases, V lost 4 bases, and 3 bases had no gene match. Generated by immunoSEQ multiplex PCR, the TCRdb table keeps only in-frame clones and is missing some. The table includes about 110,000 clones, approximately 82% detected once. Input material: peripheral blood. The rearrangement links TRBV12-3 or TRBV12-4 to TRBJ2-5; TRBD1 aligns across 7 bases. The origin of this receptor is a woman older than 75 with acute or convalescent COVID-19. The CDR3 DNA follows: TGTGCCAGCAGTTCCGGGACAGTAGAGACCCAGTACTTC. Its translation is CASSSGTVETQYF.